The 16 T cell receptor beta chains reported below all come from one sample, sequenced in a study of post-analysis software for immune sequencing data. No cognate antigen is known for these TCRs. Broader study findings: Included in a set of roughly five TRBV segments more frequent in patients than controls were TRBV5-6, TRBV5-1 and TRBV20-1.

The library was made from cDNA and included unique molecular identifiers. From the PCR reads, TCRdb called clonotypes with MiXCR, one entry per CDR3 protein. Of hundreds of thousands of distinct CDR3 sequences in the sample, approximately 30% were seen once. The sample comprised blood. The source of these receptors is a girl under 18 with multiple sclerosis.

This clonotype has more than one count but fewer than ten. The chain recombines TRBV9 with TRBJ2-7; no clear D gene. V gave up 4 bases and J gave up 4 bases, with 15 bases separating them. CDR3 length: 14 residues. Germline CDR1 SGDLS, CDR2 YYNGEE. The CDR3 DNA reads as TGTGCCAGCAGCCCGTGGGGTGTGGGGTACGAGCAGTACTTC. Translated: CASSPWGVGYEQYF.

In this sample, this clonotype turned up a few times. The junction and the germline gene differ at one end; a read error may be behind it. The V and J genes are TRBV5-1 and TRBJ2-3; 13 positions match TRBD2. This CDR3 region has 16 residues. CDR1 and CDR2 from the germline V gene are SGHRS and YFSETQ. In nucleotides, the CDR3 is TGCACCAGCAGCCTCCTACTAGCGGGGGGGCCCGATACGCAGTATTTT. Its translation is CTSSLLLAGGPDTQYF.

This clonotype was seen a few times. V is TRBV10-3 and J is TRBJ1-6; D uncertain. The ends were cut back, 3 bases at V and 0 bases at J, with 3 bases in the middle. Germline loops: CDR1 ENHRY, CDR2 SYGVKD. This CDR3 spans 14 amino acids. The CDR3 DNA reads as TGTGCCATCAGTGACAGCTCCTATAATTCACCCCTCCACTTT. This sequence encodes CAISDSSYNSPLHF.

This clonotype was picked up a small number of times. The V gene is TRBV6-2 or TRBV6-3, the J gene TRBJ1-5; the match to TRBD1 covers 7 bases. There are 16 residues in the CDR3. V shed 4 bases and J 4 bases; nucleotides not matched to a gene: 10. Germline CDR1 reads MNHEY; CDR2 reads SVGEGT. CDR3 protein: CASSSPWTGPNQPQHF. DNA for the CDR3: TGTGCCAGCAGTTCCCCCTGGACAGGACCTAATCAGCCCCAGCATTTT.

The rearrangement links TRBV20-1 to TRBJ2-1, with TRBD2 as a possible D gene (5 bases). The CDR3 length is 11 residues. The germline gives CDR1 DFQATT, CDR2 SNEGSKA (reference sequence). The V end was cut by 8 bases, the J end by 8 bases, with 13 bases between. The CDR3 DNA is TGCAGTAACAAGCGGTCTTATGAGCAGTTCTTC. Translated: CSNKRSYEQFF.

This clonotype was picked up one time. V and J are TRBV6-1 and TRBJ2-5, with D unclear. This CDR3 comprises 13 residues. V lost 4 bases, J lost 7 bases, and 13 bases lay in between. Germline V gene data show CDR1 as MNHNS and CDR2 as SASEGT. The CDR3 sequence: CASSASRSGTQYF. The CDR3 DNA sequence: TGTGCCAGCAGTGCCTCCCGGTCAGGGACCCAGTACTTC.

This clonotype has more than one count but fewer than ten. This sequence joins TRBV27 and TRBJ2-7; D gene unclear. V gave up 3 bases and J gave up 4 bases, with 13 bases separating them. Per the germline V gene, CDR1 is MNHEY and CDR2 is SMNVEV (reference sequence). The CDR3 covers 14 residues. For the CDR3, the DNA is TGTGCCAGCAGTTTTGGGCCCTCCGGGTACGAGCAGTACTTC. Its translation is CASSFGPSGYEQYF.

V gene TRBV6-4 combines with J gene TRBJ1-1, with D unclear. V was shortened by 2 bases and J by 10 bases, with 8 bases between the two germline ends. Germline loops: CDR1 MRHNA, CDR2 SNTAGT. The CDR3 is made up of 11 amino acids. The CDR3 reads CASSDGPVAFF. CDR3 nucleotides: TGTGCCAGCAGTGACGGCCCGGTAGCTTTCTTT.

This clonotype was counted a few times. This rearrangement joins TRBV7-8 to TRBJ2-1, with D possibly being TRBD1 (6 bases). The CDR3 covers 15 residues. V lost 5 bases and J lost 5, with 16 bases in between. Per the germline V gene, CDR1 is SGHVS and CDR2 is FQNEAQ. CDR3 nucleotide sequence: TGTGCCAGCAGCACCCCGACAGGCTCTCACAATGAGCAGTTCTTC. Its translation: CASSTPTGSHNEQFF.

The rearrangement joins TRBV10-3 to TRBJ1-2; D gene ambiguous. Germline assignment: CDR1 ENHRY and CDR2 SYGVKD. Trimming cost V 0 bases and J 4 bases, with 6 bases left between them. This CDR3 has 13 residues. The CDR3 DNA follows: TGTGCCATCAGTGAGTCGCACAGCTATGGCTACACCTTC. This sequence encodes CAISESHSYGYTF.

This clonotype appeared a few times. This chain links TRBV20-1 with TRBJ2-3; D may be TRBD1 or TRBD2 (5 bases each). The V and J ends lost 6 bases and 5 bases respectively, with 18 bases between them. Germline assignment: CDR1 DFQATT and CDR2 SNEGSKA (reference sequence). This CDR3 is 14 amino acids long. This CDR3 reads CSATTAGARDTQYF. CDR3 DNA: TGCAGTGCCACTACCGCCGGGGCGCGAGATACGCAGTATTTT.

This chain uses TRBV19 with TRBJ1-1; D is undetermined. The V gene's germline CDR1 is LNHDA and CDR2 SQIVND (reference sequence). V was shortened by 6 bases and J by 1 base, with 15 bases between the two germline ends. This CDR3 has 15 amino acids. CDR3 sequence: CASRTPDGGNTEAFF. The CDR3 coding sequence is TGTGCCAGTAGAACACCCGACGGAGGGAACACTGAAGCTTTCTTT.

This clonotype was seen a handful of times. The junction differs from germline at one of its ends, possibly a read error. This rearrangement joins TRBV20-1 to TRBJ2-5; 14 bases align to TRBD2. The germline V gene has CDR1 DFQATT and CDR2 SNEGSKA (reference sequence). The CDR3 totals 15 residues. This CDR3 reads CSARDRTSGGETQYF. DNA for the CDR3: TGCAGTGCCAGAGACCGGACTAGCGGGGGGGAGACCCAGTACTTC.

This clonotype occurred a few times. The V gene is TRBV12-3 or TRBV12-4, the J gene TRBJ1-5; TRBD1 is a possible D gene (5 bases). This CDR3 contains 14 residues. The ends were cut back, 2 bases at V and 3 bases at J, with 8 bases in the middle. The CDR3 DNA reads TGTGCCAGCAGTTTATCAGGGCACAATCAGCCCCAGCATTTT. Amino acid sequence: CASSLSGHNQPQHF.

This clonotype has a handful of counts. The rearrangement uses TRBV20-1 and TRBJ1-2; a possible D gene is TRBD1 (5 bases). This CDR3 is built from 10 residues. Trimming cost V 1 base and J 10 bases, with 7 bases left between them. The germline CDR1 and CDR2 sequences are DFQATT and SNEGSKA (reference sequence). The DNA of the CDR3 is TGCAGTGCTAGAGGAGGGGACTACACCTTC. It encodes CSARGGDYTF.

This clonotype was observed many times. The chain uses TRBV7-2 and TRBJ2-5; D gene ambiguous. The CDR3 is 13 residues long. Trimming removed 5 bases at V and 3 bases at J, with 10 bases between. Germline V gene data show CDR1 as SGHTA and CDR2 as FQGNSA. CDR3 amino acids: CASSARRKETQYF. The CDR3 bases are TGTGCCAGCAGCGCCCGGCGTAAAGAGACCCAGTACTTC.